This T cell receptor beta chain was captured in a study of beta chain features in type 1 diabetes. About the study: Researchers looked at around 100 million sorted cells across all samples. Study-level findings and limits: Among all four CD4+ subsets, Type 1 diabetes patients had TCRB CDR3s that were moderately but significantly shorter. Any HLA-type effect on TCRB rearrangement remained unresolved here.

The CDR3 totals 19 residues. CDR1 and CDR2 from the germline V gene are MGHRA and YSYEKL. Losses at the gene ends were 0 bases for V and 2 bases for J; bases not matched to a gene: 11. A few counts support this clone. Antigen unknown. The isolated RNA, all of it, was reverse transcribed, so expressed TCRB transcripts were what got sequenced. Sequencing was performed with immunoSEQ multiplex PCR; in TCRdb, only in-frame clones are kept and a portion is missing. The table shows more than 300,000 clones, with around 12% occurring only once. The specimen was naive CD4+ T cells from blood. The clonotype was recovered from a man younger than 35 in good health. This rearrangement joins TRBV4-1 to TRBJ2-3, with 10 bases lining up with TRBD2. This chain's CDR3 is CASSQESTPLAGYTDTQYF. DNA of the CDR3: TGCGCCAGCAGCCAAGAGTCCACTCCACTAGCGGGATACACAGATACGCAGTATTTT.